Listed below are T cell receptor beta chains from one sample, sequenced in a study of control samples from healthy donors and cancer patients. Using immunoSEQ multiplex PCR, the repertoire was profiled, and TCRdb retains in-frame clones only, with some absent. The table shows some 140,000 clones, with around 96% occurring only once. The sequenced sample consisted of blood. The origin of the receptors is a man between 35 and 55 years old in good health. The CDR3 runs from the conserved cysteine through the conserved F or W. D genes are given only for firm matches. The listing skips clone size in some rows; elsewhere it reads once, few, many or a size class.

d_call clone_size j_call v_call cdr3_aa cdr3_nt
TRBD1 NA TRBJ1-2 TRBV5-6 CASREQGKNGYTF TGTGCCAGCAGAGAACAGGGGAAAAATGGCTACACCTTC
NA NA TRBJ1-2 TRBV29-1 CSVARGANYGYTF TGCAGCGTTGCCCGGGGGGCTAACTATGGCTACACCTTC
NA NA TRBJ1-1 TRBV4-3 CASSQDTGRTEAFF TGCGCCAGCAGCCAGGATACAGGGCGGACTGAAGCTTTCTTT
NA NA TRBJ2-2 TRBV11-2 CASSLGPNTGELFF TGTGCCAGCAGCTTGGGGCCGAACACCGGGGAGCTGTTTTTT
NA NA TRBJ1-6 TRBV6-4 CASRSEGSALHF TGTGCCAGCAGGTCCGAGGGGTCGGCCCTCCACTTT
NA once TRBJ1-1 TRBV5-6 CASSRGGVNTEAFF TGTGCCAGCAGCCGCGGGGGTGTGAACACTGAAGCTTTCTTT
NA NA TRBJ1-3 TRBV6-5 CASTSGPGPGNTIYF TGTGCCAGCACCTCGGGTCCCGGGCCTGGAAACACCATATATTTT
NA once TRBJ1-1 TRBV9 CASSVRGTNTEAFF TGTGCCAGCAGCGTAAGAGGGACGAACACTGAAGCTTTCTTT
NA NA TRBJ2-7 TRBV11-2 CASSLDRGSYEQYF TGTGCCAGCAGCTTAGATCGGGGGTCCTACGAGCAGTACTTC
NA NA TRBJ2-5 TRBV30 CAWSVPGKYQETQYF TGTGCCTGGAGTGTACCAGGGAAGTACCAAGAGACCCAGTACTTC
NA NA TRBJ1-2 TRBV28 CASSLEANYGYTF TGTGCCAGCAGTTTGGAAGCTAACTATGGCTACACCTTC
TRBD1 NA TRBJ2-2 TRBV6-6 CASRHRGSGELFF TGTGCCAGCAGACACAGGGGCTCCGGGGAGCTGTTTTTT
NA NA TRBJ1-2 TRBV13 CASSLGRTNYGYTF TGTGCCAGCAGCTTAGGTCGGACTAACTATGGCTACACCTTC
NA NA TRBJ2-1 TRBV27 CASSFRDNEQFF TGTGCCAGCAGTTTTAGGGACAATGAGCAGTTCTTC
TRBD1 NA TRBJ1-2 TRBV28 CASRIQGVYGYTF TGTGCCAGCAGAATCCAGGGGGTCTATGGCTACACCTTC
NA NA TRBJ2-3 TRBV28 CASSTASTDTQYF TGTGCCAGCAGTACAGCGTCCACAGATACGCAGTATTTT
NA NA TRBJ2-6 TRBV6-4 CASSPDSGANVLTF TGTGCCAGCAGTCCGGATTCTGGGGCCAACGTCCTGACTTTC
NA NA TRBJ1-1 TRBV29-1 CSATFGPEAFF TGCAGCGCCACCTTCGGGCCTGAAGCTTTCTTT
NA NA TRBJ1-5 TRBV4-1 CASSQDRTNNQPQHF TGCGCCAGCAGCCAAGACAGAACTAACAATCAGCCCCAGCATTTT
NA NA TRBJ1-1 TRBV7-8 CATKLEGGNTEAFF TGTGCCACCAAGTTAGAGGGGGGGAACACTGAAGCTTTCTTT
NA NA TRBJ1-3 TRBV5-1 CASSLDLDSGNTIYF TGCGCCAGCAGCTTGGATCTTGACAGTGGAAACACCATATATTTT
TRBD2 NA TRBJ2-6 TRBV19 CASTRGGGRAGANVLTF TGTGCCAGTACCCGGGGCGGGGGGCGGGCCGGGGCCAACGTCCTGACTTTC
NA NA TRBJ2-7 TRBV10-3 CAIGLEQGHEQYF TGTGCCATCGGTCTCGAACAGGGTCATGAGCAGTACTTC
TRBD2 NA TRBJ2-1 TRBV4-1 CASSQTQGLAGGYSYNEQFF TGCGCCAGCAGCCAAACTCAAGGACTAGCGGGGGGTTACTCCTACAATGAGCAGTTCTTC
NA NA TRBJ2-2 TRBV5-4 CASSLPGQRGTGELFF TGTGCCAGCAGCCTTCCCGGGCAGCGAGGCACCGGGGAGCTGTTTTTT
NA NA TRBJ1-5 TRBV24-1 CATSDPYPRRLMSNQPQHF TGTGCCACCAGTGATCCCTATCCCAGACGTTTGATGAGCAATCAGCCCCAGCATTTT
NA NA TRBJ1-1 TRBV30 CAWLGDRSTEAFF TGTGCCTGGCTGGGAGACCGGAGCACTGAAGCTTTCTTT
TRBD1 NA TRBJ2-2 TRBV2 CASSVGTANTGELFF TGTGCCAGCAGTGTCGGGACAGCAAACACCGGGGAGCTGTTTTTT
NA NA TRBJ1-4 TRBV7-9 CASSFYDGSNEKLFF TGTGCCAGCAGCTTCTACGACGGGAGTAATGAAAAACTGTTTTTT
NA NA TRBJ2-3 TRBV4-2 CASGDGGYTDTQYF TGTGCCAGCGGCGATGGAGGGTACACAGATACGCAGTATTTT
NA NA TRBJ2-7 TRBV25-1 CASSPGGGGANEQYF TGTGCCAGCAGCCCAGGGGGAGGGGGCGCAAACGAGCAGTACTTC
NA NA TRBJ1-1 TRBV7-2 CASSLLDLNTEAFF TGTGCCAGCAGCCTGCTCGACCTGAACACTGAAGCTTTCTTT
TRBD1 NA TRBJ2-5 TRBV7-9 CASSYPGQGFGETQYF TGTGCCAGCAGTTACCCGGGACAGGGTTTTGGAGAGACCCAGTACTTC
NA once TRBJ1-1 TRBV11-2 CASSLGPFRRKAFF TGTGCCAGCAGCTTAGGGCCGTTTCGAAGAAAAGCTTTCTTT
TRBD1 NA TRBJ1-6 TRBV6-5 CASSRQQGIISPLHF TGTGCCAGCAGCCGACAACAGGGGATCATTTCACCCCTCCACTTT
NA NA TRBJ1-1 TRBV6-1 CASSEALRGEAFF TGTGCCAGCAGTGAAGCGCTAAGAGGCGAAGCTTTCTTT
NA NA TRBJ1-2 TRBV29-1 CSVGQGTNYGYTF TGCAGCGTTGGGCAGGGGACTAACTATGGCTACACCTTC
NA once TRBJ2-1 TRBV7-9 CASSPTTSSYNEQFF TGTGCCAGCAGCCCGACAACGAGCTCCTACAATGAGCAGTTCTTC
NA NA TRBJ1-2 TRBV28 CASSERTVFADYGYTF TGTGCCAGCAGTGAGAGGACAGTTTTCGCCGACTATGGCTACACCTTC
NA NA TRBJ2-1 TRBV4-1 CASSQEWTHEQFF TGCGCCAGCAGCCAAGAATGGACTCATGAGCAGTTCTTC
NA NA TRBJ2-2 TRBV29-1 CSVRGPGELFF TGCAGCGTTCGGGGGCCCGGGGAGCTGTTTTTT
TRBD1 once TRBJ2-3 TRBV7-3 CASSLQGQSTDTQYF TGTGCCAGCAGCTTACAGGGACAGAGCACAGATACGCAGTATTTT
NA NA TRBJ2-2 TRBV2 CASSEEGTNTGELFF TGTGCCAGCAGTGAAGAGGGAACGAACACCGGGGAGCTGTTTTTT
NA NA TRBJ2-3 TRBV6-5 CASSGLGHTQYF TGTGCCAGCAGCGGCCTGGGCCATACGCAGTATTTT
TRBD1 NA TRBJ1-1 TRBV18 CASSPGQPNTEAFF TGTGCCAGCTCACCGGGACAGCCGAACACTGAAGCTTTCTTT
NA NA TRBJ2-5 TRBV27 CASSPWPSGGQETQYF TGTGCCAGCAGCCCTTGGCCCTCCGGGGGCCAAGAGACCCAGTACTTC
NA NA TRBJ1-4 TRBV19 CASSMKGVNEKLFF TGTGCCAGTAGTATGAAGGGAGTTAATGAAAAACTGTTTTTT
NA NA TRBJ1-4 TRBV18 CASSPTATNEKLFF TGTGCCAGCTCCCCTACAGCAACTAATGAAAAACTGTTTTTT
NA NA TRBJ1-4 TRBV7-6 CASSLVPGATNEKLFF TGTGCCAGCAGCTTAGTCCCAGGTGCAACTAATGAAAAACTGTTTTTT
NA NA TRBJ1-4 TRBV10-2 CASGDLPTNEKLFF TGCGCCAGCGGGGACCTCCCAACTAATGAAAAACTGTTTTTT
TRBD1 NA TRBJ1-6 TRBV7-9 CASSLKKTDRGLSPLHF TGTGCCAGCAGCTTAAAGAAAACTGACAGGGGTCTGTCACCCCTCCACTTT
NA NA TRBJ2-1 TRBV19 CASSMGGYNEQFF TGTGCCAGTAGTATGGGCGGCTACAATGAGCAGTTCTTC
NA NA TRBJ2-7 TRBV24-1 CATSDLRDMAISYEQYF TGTGCCACCAGTGATTTGCGGGACATGGCTATCTCCTACGAGCAGTACTTC
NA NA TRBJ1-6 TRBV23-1 CASSQASGRVYSPLHF TGCGCCAGCAGTCAGGCGTCAGGGAGGGTTTATTCACCCCTCCACTTT
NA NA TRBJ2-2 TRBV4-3 CASSLDPPGHRAGGTGELFF TGCGCCAGCAGCTTGGATCCTCCGGGACACAGGGCCGGAGGCACCGGGGAGCTGTTTTTT
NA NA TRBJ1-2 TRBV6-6 CASSSLTGGDYGYTF TGTGCCAGCAGTTCCCTGACAGGAGGTGACTATGGCTACACCTTC
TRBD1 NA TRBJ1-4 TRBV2 CASSEARRGQGYEKLFF TGTGCCAGCAGTGAAGCGCGAAGGGGGCAGGGTTATGAAAAACTGTTTTTT
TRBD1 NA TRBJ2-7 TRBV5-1 CASSTDRVYEQYF TGCGCCAGCAGCACGGACAGGGTCTACGAGCAGTACTTC
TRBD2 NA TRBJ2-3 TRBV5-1 CASSLAPGLAGFSTDTQYF TGCGCCAGCAGCTTGGCCCCCGGCCTAGCGGGGTTTAGCACAGATACGCAGTATTTT